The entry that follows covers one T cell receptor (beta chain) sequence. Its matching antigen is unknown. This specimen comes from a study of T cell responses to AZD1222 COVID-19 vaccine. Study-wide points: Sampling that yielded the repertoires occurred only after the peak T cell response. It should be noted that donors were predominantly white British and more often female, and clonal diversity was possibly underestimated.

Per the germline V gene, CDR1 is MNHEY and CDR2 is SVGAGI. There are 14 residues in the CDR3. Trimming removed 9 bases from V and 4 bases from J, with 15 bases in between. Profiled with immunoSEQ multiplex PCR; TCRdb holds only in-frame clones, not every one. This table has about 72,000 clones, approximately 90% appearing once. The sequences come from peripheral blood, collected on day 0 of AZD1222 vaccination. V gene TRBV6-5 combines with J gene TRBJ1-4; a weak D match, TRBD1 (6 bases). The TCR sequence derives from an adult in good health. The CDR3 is CASKEQGFNEKLFF. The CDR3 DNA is TGTGCCAGTAAAGAACAGGGATTTAATGAAAAACTGTTTTTT.